A selection of T cell receptor beta chains follows, all from one sample in a study of blood T cells in healthy people across ages. TCRdb reanalysed the 5' RACE reads using MiXCR and keeps one entry per CDR3 protein. The table records fewer than 800,000 distinct CDR3 sequences, about 25% of them present only once. A further study also used this sample, focusing on T cells of mothers and their children.

The sample consisted of blood. The receptors stem from a boy between 10 and 17 years old in good health. The CDR3 runs from the conserved cysteine through the conserved F or W. The D gene is left open where the match is weak. Size is omitted from some rows. Given values are once, few, many or a class for expanded clones.

TRBJ2-1 few TRBV6-4 NA TGTGCCAGCAGTCCGATGGTGGGACTGACCTACAATGAGCAGTTCTTC CASSPMVGLTYNEQFF
TRBJ1-5 NA TRBV12-3/TRBV12-4 TRBD1 TGTGCCAGCAGCCACAGAGGACAGGGTAATCAGCCCCAGCATTTT CASSHRGQGNQPQHF
TRBJ2-3 NA TRBV24-1 NA TGTGCCACCAGTGGAACAGGGCGCACAGATACGCAGTATTTT CATSGTGRTDTQYF
TRBJ2-7 NA TRBV29-1 NA TGCAGCGCCCTCCCGGGGACTCCCCCTTACGAGCAGTACTTC CSALPGTPPYEQYF
TRBJ1-2 NA TRBV2 TRBD1 TGTGCCAGCAGCGAAGTTGTTCGGCAGGGGGCAAACTATGGCTACACCTTC CASSEVVRQGANYGYTF
TRBJ2-7 few TRBV7-9 TRBD1 TGTGCCAGCAGGCACGACCGGGACAGTCGCGAGCAGTACTTC CASRHDRDSREQYF
TRBJ2-2 few TRBV11-2 NA TGTGCCAGCAGCTTAACAACGAACACCGGGGAGCTGTTTTTT CASSLTTNTGELFF
TRBJ2-7 NA TRBV4-3 NA TGCGCCAGCAGCCAAGATCGGGACTTTTACTACGAGCAGTACTTC CASSQDRDFYYEQYF
TRBJ1-2 NA TRBV12-3/TRBV12-4 TRBD1 TGTGCCAGCACCGACCTCCGGGGACAGGGTCCCTATGGCTACACCTTC CASTDLRGQGPYGYTF
TRBJ2-4 few TRBV7-2 NA TGTGCCAGCAGCTTGGGGCCCACGAACATTCAGTACTTC CASSLGPTNIQYF
TRBJ2-3 NA TRBV10-2 NA TGCGCCAGCCTAAGCTCAGATACGCAGTATTTT CASLSSDTQYF
TRBJ2-5 few TRBV28 TRBD1 TGTGCCAGCGACCACGACAGGGGGCGAGGAGAGACCCAGTACTTC CASDHDRGRGETQYF
TRBJ2-5 few TRBV7-2 TRBD2 TGTGCCAGCAGCTTAGAGGGACTACAAGAGACCCAGTACTTC CASSLEGLQETQYF
TRBJ2-7 NA TRBV7-9 NA TGTGCCAGCAGCCTCGGACCGATCGAGCAGTACTTC CASSLGPIEQYF
TRBJ2-1 NA TRBV24-1 TRBD1 TGTGCCACCAGTGATTTGGGACAGGGGAAAAATGAGCAGTTCTTC CATSDLGQGKNEQFF
TRBJ1-2 few TRBV5-1 NA TGCGCCAGCAGCTTGGCCGGCAGCCGGGAAATTAACTATGGCTACACCTTC CASSLAGSREINYGYTF
TRBJ2-5 NA TRBV20-1 NA TGCAGTGCTAGGGGACCAGGGAAAGAAGAGACCCAGTACTTC CSARGPGKEETQYF
TRBJ2-3 NA TRBV4-1 NA TGCGCCAGCAGCCAAGACCCTTCTCCGGGGGATACGCAGTATTTT CASSQDPSPGDTQYF
TRBJ2-7 NA TRBV4-1 NA TGCGCCAGCAGCCAAGGAGGGGGTCTCTACGAGCAGTACTTC CASSQGGGLYEQYF
TRBJ1-2 few TRBV20-1 NA TGCAGTGCTAGGGGCTATGGCTACACCTTC CSARGYGYTF
TRBJ1-5 NA TRBV27 NA TGTGCCAGCAGTTTATTTTGGACAGACCAGAGCAATCAGCCCCAGCATTTT CASSLFWTDQSNQPQHF
TRBJ2-7 few TRBV20-1 NA TGCAGTGCTAGCGGTCGCCAGAATTACTACGAGCAGTACTTC CSASGRQNYYEQYF
TRBJ1-2 NA TRBV5-1 NA TGCGCCAGCAGCTTGGCCCTGGGGTCCCTAGGGTATGGCTACACCTTC CASSLALGSLGYGYTF
TRBJ2-5 few TRBV7-2 TRBD2 TGTGCCAGCACGCGGGGGACTAGCGGGAGCGAGACCCAGTACTTC CASTRGTSGSETQYF
TRBJ2-1 NA TRBV9 NA TGTGCCAGCAGCCCCCGGGGCAGCAATGAGCAGTTCTTC CASSPRGSNEQFF
TRBJ1-2 few TRBV29-1 TRBD1 TGCAGCGTTGAGGTTCTGGGGACAGACGATGGCTACACCTTC CSVEVLGTDDGYTF
TRBJ2-3 few TRBV9 NA TGTGCCAGCAGCGTAGTGGCGGTTAACTCCGATACGCAGTATTTT CASSVVAVNSDTQYF
TRBJ2-1 NA TRBV28 NA TGTGCCAGCGTAACCGGGACGGTCTACAATGAGCAGTTCTTC CASVTGTVYNEQFF
TRBJ2-7 NA TRBV7-9 TRBD1 TGTGCCAGCAGCTCCGGGACAGGGGAGCCCCTCTACGAGCAGTACTTC CASSSGTGEPLYEQYF
TRBJ2-5 NA TRBV7-2 NA TGTGCCAGCAGCCACCAGACAGACCACCAAGAGACCCAGTACTTC CASSHQTDHQETQYF
TRBJ2-7 NA TRBV12-3/TRBV12-4 NA TGTGCCAGCAGTTTAGGAGGACAGATTGGAGAGCAGTACTTC CASSLGGQIGEQYF
TRBJ2-7 once TRBV28 TRBD1 TGTGCCAGCAGTTGGGGACAGGCGTACTACGAGCAGTACTTC CASSWGQAYYEQYF
TRBJ1-4 few TRBV28 NA TGTGCCAGCAGTAGCCATGAGCTTAATGAAAAACTGTTTTTT CASSSHELNEKLFF